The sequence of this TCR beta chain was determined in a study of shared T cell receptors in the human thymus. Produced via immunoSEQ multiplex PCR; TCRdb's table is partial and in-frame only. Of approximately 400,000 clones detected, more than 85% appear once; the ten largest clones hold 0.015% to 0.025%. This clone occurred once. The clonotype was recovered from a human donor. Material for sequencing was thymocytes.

DNA for the CDR3: TGCGCCAGCAGCCGCCTATCGGGACAGGGGACCTACGAGCAGTACTTC. Residues: CASSRLSGQGTYEQYF. V is TRBV4-3 and J is TRBJ2-7; 10 nucleotides match TRBD1. Germline V gives CDR1 LGHNA, CDR2 YSLEER. This CDR3 comprises 16 residues. After removal of 4 bases from V and 2 bases from J, the junction contained 8 bases not matched to a gene.